Sequencing of this T cell receptor (beta chain) was carried out in a study of human T cells and chemical hapten exposure. For the study at large: Predominantly women, the patients had alopecia areata, totalis or universalis. Study-wide results and caveats: There were significantly more large CDR3 similarity clusters among expanded TCRs than among controls.

The table lists this clonotype with many counts. As yet, its antigen is unknown. Per the germline V gene, CDR1 is SGHVS and CDR2 is FQNEAQ. This CDR3 comprises 21 residues. J gave up 3 bases and V 0 bases, and 12 bases lay outside the gene matches. TCRdb re-derived calls from the RACE reads in MiXCR, one entry per CDR3 protein. The sample lists under 200,000 distinct CDR3 sequences, roughly 15% seen once, with less than 2% in the top ten. Specified time point: patch test 1, 2 weeks after DPC sensitization. Treatment noted: therapeutic diphenylcyclopropenone sensitization with weekly scalp DPC. The material sequenced was whole blood, taken in connection with sensitization to the hapten diphenylcyclopropenone (DPC). This chain joins TRBV7-8 and TRBJ2-3, with 16 bases fitting TRBD2. The source of this sequence is a woman between 25 and 40 years old with alopecia areata. Some clones in this sample may be carry-over from other donors' samples. CDR3 in amino acids: CASSLASGTSGRAGRTDTQYF. The CDR3 DNA is TGTGCCAGCAGCTTAGCATCCGGGACTAGCGGGAGGGCCGGTCGTACAGATACGCAGTATTTT.